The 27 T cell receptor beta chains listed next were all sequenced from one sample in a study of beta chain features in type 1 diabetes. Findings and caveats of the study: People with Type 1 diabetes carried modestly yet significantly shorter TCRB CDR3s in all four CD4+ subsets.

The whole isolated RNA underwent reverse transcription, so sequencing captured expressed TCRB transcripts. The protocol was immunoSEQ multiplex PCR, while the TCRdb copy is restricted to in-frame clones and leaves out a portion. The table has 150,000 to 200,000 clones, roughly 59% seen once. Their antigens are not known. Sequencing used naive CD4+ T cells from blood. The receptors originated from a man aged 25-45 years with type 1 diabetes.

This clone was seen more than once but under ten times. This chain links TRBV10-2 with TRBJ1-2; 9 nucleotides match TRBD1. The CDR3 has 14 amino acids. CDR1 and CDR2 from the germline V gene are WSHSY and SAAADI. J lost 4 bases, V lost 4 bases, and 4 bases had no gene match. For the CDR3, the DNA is TGCGCCAGCAGTGGGGACAGGGCAAGCTATGGCTACACCTTC. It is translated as CASSGDRASYGYTF.

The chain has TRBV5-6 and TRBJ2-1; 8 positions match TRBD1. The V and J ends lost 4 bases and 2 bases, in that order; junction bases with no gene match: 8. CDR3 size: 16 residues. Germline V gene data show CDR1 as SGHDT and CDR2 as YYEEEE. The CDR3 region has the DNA TGTGCCAGCAGCGTGCAGGGGGCGTTCACCTACAATGAGCAGTTCTTC. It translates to CASSVQGAFTYNEQFF. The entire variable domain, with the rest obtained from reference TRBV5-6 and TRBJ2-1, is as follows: DAGVTQSPTHLIKTRGQQVTLRCSPKSGHDTVSWYQQALGQGPQFIFQYYEEEERQRGNFPDRFSGHQFPNYSSELNVNALLLGDSALYLCASSVQGAFTYNEQFFGPGTRLTVL.

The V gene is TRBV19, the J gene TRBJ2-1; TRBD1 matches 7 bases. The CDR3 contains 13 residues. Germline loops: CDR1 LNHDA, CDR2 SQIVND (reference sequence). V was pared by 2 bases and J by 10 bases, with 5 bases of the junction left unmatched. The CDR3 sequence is CASSIPQGKEQFF. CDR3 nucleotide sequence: TGTGCCAGTAGTATACCACAGGGGAAGGAGCAGTTCTTC. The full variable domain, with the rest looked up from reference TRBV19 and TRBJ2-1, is DGGITQSPKYLFRKEGQNVTLSCEQNLNHDAMYWYRQDPGQGLRLIYYSQIVNDFQKGDIAEGYSVSREKKESFPLTVTSAQKNPTAFYLCASSIPQGKEQFFGPGTRLTVL.

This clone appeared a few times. The CDR3 DNA follows: TGTGCCTGGATTGTGGCAGGCGGCGACTACACCTTC. As protein: CAWIVAGGDYTF. The V call is TRBV30, the J call TRBJ1-2; no reliable D call. Germline CDR1 and CDR2: GTSNPN and SVGIG (reference sequence). Trimming removed 4 bases from V and 10 bases from J, with 16 bases in between. This CDR3 is 12 amino acids long. The full variable domain, with the rest looked up from reference TRBV30 and TRBJ1-2, is SQTIHQWPATLVQPVGSPLSLECTVEGTSNPNLYWYRQAAGRGLQLLFYSVGIGQISSEVPQNLSASRPQDRQFILSSKKLLLSDSGFYLCAWIVAGGDYTFGSGTRLTVV.

The CDR3 here is CAWTSGTGSYEQYF. The DNA for the CDR3 is TGTGCCTGGACCTCCGGGACGGGCTCCTACGAGCAGTACTTC. The chain recombines TRBV30 with TRBJ2-5, with D tentatively TRBD1 or TRBD2 (5 bases each). The DNA matches TRBJ2-7 better at its end, which makes the J call doubtful. The CDR3 spans 14 residues. Germline-derived CDR1 and CDR2 are GTSNPN and SVGIG (reference sequence).

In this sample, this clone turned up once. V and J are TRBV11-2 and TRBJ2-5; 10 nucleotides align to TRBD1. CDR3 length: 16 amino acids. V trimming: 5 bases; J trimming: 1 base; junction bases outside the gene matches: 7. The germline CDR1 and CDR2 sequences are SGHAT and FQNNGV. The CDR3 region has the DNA TGTGCCAGCAGCCCGCGACAGGGGGCTGTCCAAGAGACCCAGTACTTC. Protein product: CASSPRQGAVQETQYF. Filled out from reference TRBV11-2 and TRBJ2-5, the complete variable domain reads EAGVAQSPRYKIIEKRQSVAFWCNPISGHATLYWYQQILGQGPKLLIQFQNNGVVDDSQLPKDRFSAERLKGVDSTLKIQPAKLEDSAVYLCASSPRQGAVQETQYFGPGTRLLVL.

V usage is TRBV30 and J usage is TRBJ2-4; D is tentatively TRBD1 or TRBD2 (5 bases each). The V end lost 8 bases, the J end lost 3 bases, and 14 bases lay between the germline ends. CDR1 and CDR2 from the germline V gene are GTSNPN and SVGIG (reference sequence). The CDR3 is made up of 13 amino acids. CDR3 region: CALRGFGKNIQYF. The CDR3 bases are TGTGCCCTGAGGGGTTTCGGCAAAAACATTCAGTACTTC.

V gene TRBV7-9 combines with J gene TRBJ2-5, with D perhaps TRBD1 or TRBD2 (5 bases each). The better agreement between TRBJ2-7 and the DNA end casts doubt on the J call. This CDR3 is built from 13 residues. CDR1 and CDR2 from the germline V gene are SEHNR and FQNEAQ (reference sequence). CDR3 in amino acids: CASSLAGGTEQYF. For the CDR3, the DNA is TGTGCCAGCAGCTTAGCTGGGGGAACCGAGCAGTACTTC.

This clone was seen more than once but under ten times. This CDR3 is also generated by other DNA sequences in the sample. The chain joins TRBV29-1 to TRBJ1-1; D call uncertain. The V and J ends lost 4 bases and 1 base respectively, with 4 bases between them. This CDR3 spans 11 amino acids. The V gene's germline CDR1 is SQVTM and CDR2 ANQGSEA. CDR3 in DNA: TGCAGCGTTGGACAGAACACTGAAGCTTTCTTT. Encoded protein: CSVGQNTEAFF.

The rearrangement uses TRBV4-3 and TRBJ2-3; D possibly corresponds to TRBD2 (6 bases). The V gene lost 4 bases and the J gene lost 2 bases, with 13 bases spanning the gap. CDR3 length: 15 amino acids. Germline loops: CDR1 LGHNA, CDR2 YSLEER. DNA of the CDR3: TGCGCCAGCAGCCTTTTAGCGGAGCCCACAGATACGCAGTATTTT. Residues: CASSLLAEPTDTQYF.

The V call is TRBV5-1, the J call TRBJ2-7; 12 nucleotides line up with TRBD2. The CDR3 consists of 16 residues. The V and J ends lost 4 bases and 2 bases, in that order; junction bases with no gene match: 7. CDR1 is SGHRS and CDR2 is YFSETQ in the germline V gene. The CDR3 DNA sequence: TGCGCCAGCAGCGCAAGGACTAGCGGGATACCCTACGAGCAGTACTTC. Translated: CASSARTSGIPYEQYF.

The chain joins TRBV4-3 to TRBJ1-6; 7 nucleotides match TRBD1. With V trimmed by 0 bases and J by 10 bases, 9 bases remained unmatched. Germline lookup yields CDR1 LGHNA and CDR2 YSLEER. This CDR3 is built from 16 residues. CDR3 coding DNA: TGCGCCAGCAGCCAAGATGCATGGCAGGGGGAGTCACCCCTCCACTTT. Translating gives CASSQDAWQGESPLHF.

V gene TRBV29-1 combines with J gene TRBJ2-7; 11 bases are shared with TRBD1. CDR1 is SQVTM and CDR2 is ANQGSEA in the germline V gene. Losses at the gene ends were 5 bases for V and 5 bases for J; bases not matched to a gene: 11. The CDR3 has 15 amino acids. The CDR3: CSVTERTGGYDEQYF. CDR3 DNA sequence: TGCAGCGTTACCGAAAGGACAGGGGGCTACGACGAGCAGTACTTC.

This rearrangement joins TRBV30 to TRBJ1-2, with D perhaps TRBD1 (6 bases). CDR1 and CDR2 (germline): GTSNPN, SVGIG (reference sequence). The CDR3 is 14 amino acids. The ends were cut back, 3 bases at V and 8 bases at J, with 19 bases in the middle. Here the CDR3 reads CAWRDLTGPNGYTF. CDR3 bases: TGTGCCTGGAGAGATTTGACAGGACCAAACGGCTACACCTTC. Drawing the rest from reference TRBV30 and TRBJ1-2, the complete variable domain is SQTIHQWPATLVQPVGSPLSLECTVEGTSNPNLYWYRQAAGRGLQLLFYSVGIGQISSEVPQNLSASRPQDRQFILSSKKLLLSDSGFYLCAWRDLTGPNGYTFGSGTRLTVV.

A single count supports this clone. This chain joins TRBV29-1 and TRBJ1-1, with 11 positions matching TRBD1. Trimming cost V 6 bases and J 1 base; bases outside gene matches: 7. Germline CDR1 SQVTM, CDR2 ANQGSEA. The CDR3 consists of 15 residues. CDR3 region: CSVDGQGAPNTEAFF. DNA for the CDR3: TGCAGCGTAGATGGACAGGGGGCCCCGAACACTGAAGCTTTCTTT.

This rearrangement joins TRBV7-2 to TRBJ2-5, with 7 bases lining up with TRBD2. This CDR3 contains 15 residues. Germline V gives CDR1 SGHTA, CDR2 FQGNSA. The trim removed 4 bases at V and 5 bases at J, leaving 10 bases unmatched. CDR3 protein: CASSYRGDRWETQYF. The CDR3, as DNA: TGTGCCAGCAGCTACCGGGGGGACCGGTGGGAGACCCAGTACTTC.

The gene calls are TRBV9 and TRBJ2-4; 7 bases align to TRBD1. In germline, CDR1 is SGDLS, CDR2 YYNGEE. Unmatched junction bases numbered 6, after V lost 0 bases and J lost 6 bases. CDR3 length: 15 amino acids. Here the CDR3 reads CASSVEGQWRNIQYF. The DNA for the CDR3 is TGTGCCAGCAGCGTAGAGGGACAGTGGAGAAACATTCAGTACTTC.

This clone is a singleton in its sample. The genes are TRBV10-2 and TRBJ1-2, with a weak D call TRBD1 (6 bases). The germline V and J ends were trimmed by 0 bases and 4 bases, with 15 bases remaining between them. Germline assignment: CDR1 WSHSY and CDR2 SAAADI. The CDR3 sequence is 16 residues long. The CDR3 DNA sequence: TGCGCCAGCAGTGAGTCAGTATGGAGACAGGCCTATGGCTACACCTTC. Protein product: CASSESVWRQAYGYTF.

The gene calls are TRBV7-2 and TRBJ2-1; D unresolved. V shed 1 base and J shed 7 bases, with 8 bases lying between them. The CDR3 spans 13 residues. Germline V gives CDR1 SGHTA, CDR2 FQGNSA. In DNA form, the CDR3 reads TGTGCCAGCAGCTTAGTTCCGATTAATGAGCAGTTCTTC. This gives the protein CASSLVPINEQFF.

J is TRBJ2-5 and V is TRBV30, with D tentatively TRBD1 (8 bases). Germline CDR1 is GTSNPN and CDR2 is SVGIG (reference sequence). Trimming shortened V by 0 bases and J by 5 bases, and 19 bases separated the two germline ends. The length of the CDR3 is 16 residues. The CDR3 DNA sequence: TGTGCCTGGAGTGTAGGGAGCGGGACAGGAGTGGAGACCCAGTACTTC. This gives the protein CAWSVGSGTGVETQYF.

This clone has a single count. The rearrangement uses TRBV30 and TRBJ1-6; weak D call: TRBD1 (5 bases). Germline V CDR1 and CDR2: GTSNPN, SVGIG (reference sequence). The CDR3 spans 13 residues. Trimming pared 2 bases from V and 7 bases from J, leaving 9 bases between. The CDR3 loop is CAWSPGDNSPLHF. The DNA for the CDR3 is TGTGCCTGGAGTCCTGGGGACAATTCACCCCTCCACTTT.

For the CDR3, the DNA is TGTGCCAGCAGTGATCCCGGACTAGCGGGGAGGGAGACCCAGTACTTC. It encodes CASSDPGLAGRETQYF. The rearrangement uses TRBV2 and TRBJ2-5; 12 bases fit TRBD2. V dropped 3 bases and J dropped 5; count of bases not matched to a gene: 7. The CDR3 spans 16 residues. From germline, CDR1 is SNHLY and CDR2 FYNNEI.

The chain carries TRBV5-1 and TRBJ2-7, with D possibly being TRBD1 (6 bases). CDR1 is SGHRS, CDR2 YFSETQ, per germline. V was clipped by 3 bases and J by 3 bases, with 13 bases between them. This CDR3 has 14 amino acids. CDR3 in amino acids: CASSYRQDGYEQYF. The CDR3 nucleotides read TGCGCCAGCAGCTACCGACAGGATGGCTACGAGCAGTACTTC.

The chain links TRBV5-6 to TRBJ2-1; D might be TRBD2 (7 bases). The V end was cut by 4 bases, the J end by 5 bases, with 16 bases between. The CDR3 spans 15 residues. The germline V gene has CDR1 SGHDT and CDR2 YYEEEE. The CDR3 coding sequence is TGTGCCAGCAGCATCGGGGGGCCGGGGCACAATGAGCAGTTCTTC. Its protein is CASSIGGPGHNEQFF.

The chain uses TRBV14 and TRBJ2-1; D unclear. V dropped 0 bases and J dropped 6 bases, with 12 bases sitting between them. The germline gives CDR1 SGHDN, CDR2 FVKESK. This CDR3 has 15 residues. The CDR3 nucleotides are TGTGCCAGCAGCCAAGATCGGGCGTCCCGCAATGAGCAGTTCTTC. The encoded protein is CASSQDRASRNEQFF.

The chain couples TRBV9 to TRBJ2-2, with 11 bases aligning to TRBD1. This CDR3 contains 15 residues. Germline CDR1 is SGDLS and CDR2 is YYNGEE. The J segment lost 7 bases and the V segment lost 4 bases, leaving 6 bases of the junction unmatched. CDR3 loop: CASSPDRGRNGELFF. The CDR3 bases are TGTGCCAGCAGCCCGGACAGGGGGCGTAACGGGGAGCTGTTTTTT.

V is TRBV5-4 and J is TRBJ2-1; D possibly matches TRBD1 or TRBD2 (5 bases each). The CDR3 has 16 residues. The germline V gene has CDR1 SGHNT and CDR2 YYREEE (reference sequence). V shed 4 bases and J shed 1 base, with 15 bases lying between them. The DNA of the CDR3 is TGTGCCAGCAGCACCTTCCGGGGCAAGTCCTACAATGAGCAGTTCTTC. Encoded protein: CASSTFRGKSYNEQFF. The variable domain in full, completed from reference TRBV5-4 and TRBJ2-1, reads ETGVTQSPTHLIKTRGQQVTLRCSSQSGHNTVSWYQQALGQGPQFIFQYYREEENGRGNFPPRFSGLQFPNYSSELNVNALELDDSALYLCASSTFRGKSYNEQFFGPGTRLTVL.